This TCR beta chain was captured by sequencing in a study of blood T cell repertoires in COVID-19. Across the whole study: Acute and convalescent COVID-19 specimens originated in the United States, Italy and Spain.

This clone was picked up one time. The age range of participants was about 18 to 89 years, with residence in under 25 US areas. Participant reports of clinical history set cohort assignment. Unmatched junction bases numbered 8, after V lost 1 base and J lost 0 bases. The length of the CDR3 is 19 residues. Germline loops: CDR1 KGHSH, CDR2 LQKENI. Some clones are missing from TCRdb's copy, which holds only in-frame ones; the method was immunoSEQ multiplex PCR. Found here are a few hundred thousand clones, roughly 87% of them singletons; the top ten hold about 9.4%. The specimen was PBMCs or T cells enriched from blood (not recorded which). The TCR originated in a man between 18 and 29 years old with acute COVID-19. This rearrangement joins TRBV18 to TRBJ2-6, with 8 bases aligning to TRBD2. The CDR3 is CASSPLASGQSSGANVLTF. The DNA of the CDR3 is TGTGCCAGCTCACCACTGGCTAGCGGGCAAAGCTCTGGGGCCAACGTCCTGACTTTC.